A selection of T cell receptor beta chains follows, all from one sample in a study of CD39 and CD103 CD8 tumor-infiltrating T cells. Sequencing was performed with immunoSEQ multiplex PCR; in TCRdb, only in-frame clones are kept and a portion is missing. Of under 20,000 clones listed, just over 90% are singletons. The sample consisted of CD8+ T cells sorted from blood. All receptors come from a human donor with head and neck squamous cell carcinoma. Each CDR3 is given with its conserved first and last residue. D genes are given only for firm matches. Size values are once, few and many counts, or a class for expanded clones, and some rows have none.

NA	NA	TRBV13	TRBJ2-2	TGTGCCAGCAGCGCATATATCCGTCAGCCCTCCGCGAACACCGGGGAGCTGTTTTTT	CASSAYIRQPSANTGELFF
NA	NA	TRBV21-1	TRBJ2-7	TGTGCCACCCGAGATAGGCTTATCCCTTGCGAGCAGTACTTC	CATRDRLIPCEQYF
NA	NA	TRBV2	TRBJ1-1	TGTGCCAGCATGTGGCGGGGCACTGAAGCTTTCTTT	CASMWRGTEAFF
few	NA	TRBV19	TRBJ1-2	TGTGCCAGTAGTATAGGAGGGCAGGGCTCCTATGGCTACACCTTC	CASSIGGQGSYGYTF
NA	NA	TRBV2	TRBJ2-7	TGTGCCAGCACCGAGGAAGACTCCTACGAGCAGTACTTC	CASTEEDSYEQYF
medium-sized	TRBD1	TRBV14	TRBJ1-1	TGTGCCAGCAGCCAACAGGGGGCTTTGAGCACTGAAGCTTTCTTT	CASSQQGALSTEAFF
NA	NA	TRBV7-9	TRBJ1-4	TGTGCCAGCAGCTTTCTTGGTCCGGCGACTAATGAAAAACTGTTTTTT	CASSFLGPATNEKLFF
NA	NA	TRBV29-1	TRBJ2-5	TGCAGCGTAGCACTGCTCCGGGACTCACCTGGGGAGACCCAGTACTTC	CSVALLRDSPGETQYF
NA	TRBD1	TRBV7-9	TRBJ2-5	TGTGCCAGCAGCTCGGACAGGGTGGTATCGCAAGAGACCCAGTACTTC	CASSSDRVVSQETQYF
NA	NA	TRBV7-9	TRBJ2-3	TGTGCCAGCAGCTTAGCGGGGGGCTCCACAGATACGCAGTATTTT	CASSLAGGSTDTQYF
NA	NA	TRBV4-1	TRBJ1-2	TGCGCCAGCAGCCAAGAGGAGCGACAGCTCTATGGCTACACCTTC	CASSQEERQLYGYTF
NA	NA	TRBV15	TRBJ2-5	TGTGCCACCAGCAGAGATTACGCGGGGTCGGAGACCCAGTACTTC	CATSRDYAGSETQYF
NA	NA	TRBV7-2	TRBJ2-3	TGTGCCAGCAGCTTCGCCGGGATGAGCACAGATACGCAGTATTTT	CASSFAGMSTDTQYF
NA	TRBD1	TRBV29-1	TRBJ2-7	TGCAGCGTGATAGGACAGGGACTTCCCTACGAGCAGTACTTC	CSVIGQGLPYEQYF
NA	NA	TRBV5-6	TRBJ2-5	TGTGCCAGCAGCTGGACTGGGTCGGGCCAAGAGACCCAGTACTTC	CASSWTGSGQETQYF
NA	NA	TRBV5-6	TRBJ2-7	TGTGCCAGCTCCGCCGCGCAGAGCTCCTACGAGCAGTACTTC	CASSAAQSSYEQYF
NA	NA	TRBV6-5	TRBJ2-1	TGTGCCAGCATGAGAAATGAGCAGTTCTTC	CASMRNEQFF
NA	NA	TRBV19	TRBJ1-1	TGTGCCAGTAGTATACAAAACACTGAAGCTTTCTTT	CASSIQNTEAFF
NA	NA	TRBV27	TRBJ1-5	TGTGCCAGCAGTCCAGGAACCGGGAATCAGCCCCAGCATTTT	CASSPGTGNQPQHF
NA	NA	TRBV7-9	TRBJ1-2	TGTGCCAGCAGCTTAGAACAACTCTATGGCTACACCTTC	CASSLEQLYGYTF
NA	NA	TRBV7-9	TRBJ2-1	TGTGCCAGCAGCTTAGCACAGGGACCCAATGAGCAGTTCTTC	CASSLAQGPNEQFF
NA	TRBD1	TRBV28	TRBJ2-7	TGTGCCAGCAGTCCAAGGGGGACAGGGCCTGGCTCCTACGAGCAGTACTTC	CASSPRGTGPGSYEQYF
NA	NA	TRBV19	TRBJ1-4	TGTGCCAGTAGTATAGGTGCAGATGCAACTAATGAAAAACTGTTTTTT	CASSIGADATNEKLFF
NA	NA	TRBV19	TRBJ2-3	TGTGCCAGTAGTGTCGCTAGCACAGATACGCAGTATTTT	CASSVASTDTQYF
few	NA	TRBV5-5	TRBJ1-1	TGTGCCAGCAGCTTGAGTAGTCCAGGAAACACTGAAGCTTTCTTT	CASSLSSPGNTEAFF
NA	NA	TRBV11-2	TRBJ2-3	TGTGCCAGCAGCTTAGGCCGTTGGGGAGTCCTAGATACGCAGTATTTT	CASSLGRWGVLDTQYF
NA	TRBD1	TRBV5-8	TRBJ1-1	TGTGCCAGCAGCTTCGAAGGGGGCGCTGAAGCTTTCTTT	CASSFEGGAEAFF
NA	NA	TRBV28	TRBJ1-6	TGTGCCAGCAGTTTCACGGGCAGCCGGACCATTAATTCACCCCTCCACTTT	CASSFTGSRTINSPLHF
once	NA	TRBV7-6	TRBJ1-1	TGTGCCAGCAGCTTAGCGCTAGAAATGGCCACTGAAGCTTTCTTT	CASSLALEMATEAFF
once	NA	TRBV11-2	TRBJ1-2	TGTGCCAGCAGCTCAGGGCTTGTCCGGTATGGCTACACCTTC	CASSSGLVRYGYTF
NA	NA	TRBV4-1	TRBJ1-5	TGCGCCAGCAGCCAAGTTTTTCCGGATAGCAATCAGCCCCAGCATTTT	CASSQVFPDSNQPQHF
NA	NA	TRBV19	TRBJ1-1	TGTGCCAGTAGTATTATCGGCCAGAACACTGAAGCTTTCTTT	CASSIIGQNTEAFF
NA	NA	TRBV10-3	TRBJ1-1	TGTGCCATCAGTGCAGGACAGAACACTGAAGCTTTCTTT	CAISAGQNTEAFF
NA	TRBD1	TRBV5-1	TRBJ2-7	TGCGCCAGCAGCGAGTGGCCGGGACAGGGGGCCTACGAGCAGTACTTC	CASSEWPGQGAYEQYF
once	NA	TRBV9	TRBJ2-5	TGTGCCAGCAGCGAGAGCTCCCTAGCGCGCCAAGAGACCCAGTACTTC	CASSESSLARQETQYF
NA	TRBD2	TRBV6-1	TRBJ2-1	TGTGCCAGCACCCTGACTAGCGGGGGGAGCAATGAGCAGTTCTTC	CASTLTSGGSNEQFF
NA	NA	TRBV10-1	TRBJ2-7	TGCGCCAGCAGTAATACCCCTCTAGGATCCTACGAGCAGTACTTC	CASSNTPLGSYEQYF
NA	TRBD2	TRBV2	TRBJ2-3	TGTGCCAGCGATCCGGGACTAGCGGGGCTGCCTGGCACAGATACGCAGTATTTT	CASDPGLAGLPGTDTQYF
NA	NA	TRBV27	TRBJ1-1	TGTGCCAGCAGTTTTTTTGTGAACACTGAAGCTTTCTTT	CASSFFVNTEAFF
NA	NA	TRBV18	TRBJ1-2	TGTGCCAGCTCTCCCGCGGGGGGGGACATCTATGGCTACACCTTC	CASSPAGGDIYGYTF
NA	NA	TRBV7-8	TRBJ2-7	TGTGCCAGCAGCTTTGGGGCAGGGTGGCCATCCTACGAGCAGTACTTC	CASSFGAGWPSYEQYF
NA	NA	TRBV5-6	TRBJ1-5	TGTGCCAGCAGCTTGGGGCAGTGGGGGCAGCCCCAGCATTTT	CASSLGQWGQPQHF
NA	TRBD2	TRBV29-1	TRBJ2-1	TGCAGCGGGGAGGGGCGACTAGCGGGGGGAAGCTCCTACAATGAGCAGTTCTTC	CSGEGRLAGGSSYNEQFF
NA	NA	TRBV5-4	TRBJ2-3	TGTGCCAGCAGTTCGGGGTATACGCAGTATTTT	CASSSGYTQYF
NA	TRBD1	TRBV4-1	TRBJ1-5	TGCGCCAGCAGCCAAGAAGACAGGGATAATCAGCCCCAGCATTTT	CASSQEDRDNQPQHF
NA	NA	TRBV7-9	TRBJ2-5	TGTGCCAGCAGCTTGCAGGGCGGGGGACAGGAGACCCAGTACTTC	CASSLQGGGQETQYF
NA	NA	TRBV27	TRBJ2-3	TGTGCCAGCAGTTTAGGATCGGGGGTGGATACGCAGTATTTT	CASSLGSGVDTQYF
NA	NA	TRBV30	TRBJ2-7	TGTGCCTGGAGAGGAGGGGGGGCCCACTGGGAGCAGTACTTC	CAWRGGGAHWEQYF
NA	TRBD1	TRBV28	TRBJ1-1	TGTGCCAGCATAGACAGGGGGTACACTGAAGCTTTCTTT	CASIDRGYTEAFF
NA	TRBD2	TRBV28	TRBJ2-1	TGTGCCAGCAGAGGACTAGCGGGGGGTAGCTCCTACAATGAGCAGTTCTTC	CASRGLAGGSSYNEQFF
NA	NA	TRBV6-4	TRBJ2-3	TGTGCCAGCAGTGACTCAACAGCTAGCACAGATACGCAGTATTTT	CASSDSTASTDTQYF
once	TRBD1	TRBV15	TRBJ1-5	TGTGCCACCAGCAGAGACAGGGGGAGCAATCAGCCCCAGCATTTT	CATSRDRGSNQPQHF
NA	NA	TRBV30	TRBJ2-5	TGTGCCTGGAGTGGGGGGACGAACGAAGAGACCCAGTACTTC	CAWSGGTNEETQYF
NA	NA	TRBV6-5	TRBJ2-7	TGTGCCAGCAGTTACCGGTCAGGGAAATCGTACGAGCAGTACTTC	CASSYRSGKSYEQYF
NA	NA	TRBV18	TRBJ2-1	TGTGCCAGCTCACCAAGAGGGCCCGACTCCTACAATGAGCAGTTCTTC	CASSPRGPDSYNEQFF